The 27 T cell receptor beta chains reported below all come from one sample, sequenced in a study of graft-versus-host responses after intestinal transplantation. TCRdb's copy holds only in-frame clones and misses some; the assay was immunoSEQ multiplex PCR. Among some 8,000 clones listed, over 95% were seen once. This sample comprised PBMCs, obtained 23 days after intestinal transplant. These TCRs come from a human patient who received an intestinal transplant, so some T cells may come from the graft donor.

V and J are TRBV7-7 and TRBJ2-1, with TRBD2 identical over 10 bases. In germline, CDR1 is SSHAT, CDR2 FNYEAQ (reference sequence). This CDR3 comprises 16 residues. The CDR3 sequence is CASPSRSGRATHEQFF. In DNA, the CDR3 is TGTGCTAGCCCGTCGCGGAGCGGGAGGGCCACGCATGAGCAGTTCTTC.

This rearrangement joins TRBV7-9 to TRBJ2-1; D is perhaps TRBD2 (5 bases). Germline lookup yields CDR1 SEHNR and CDR2 FQNEAQ (reference sequence). Trimming shortened V by 4 bases and J by 4 bases, and 26 bases separated the two germline ends. This CDR3 is 19 amino acids long. The CDR3: CASSSTLLHTTGFYNEQFF. CDR3 in DNA: TGTGCCAGCAGCTCTACCCTTTTGCACACTACGGGGTTTTACAATGAGCAGTTCTTC.

The CDR3 sequence: CASSLGRSTDTQYF. The CDR3 DNA sequence: TGTGCCAGCAGCCTAGGCCGGAGCACAGATACGCAGTATTTT. The V and J genes are TRBV7-9 and TRBJ2-3; no firm D call. Germline V CDR1 and CDR2: SEHNR, FQNEAQ (reference sequence). V lost 5 bases to trimming and J lost 0 bases, with 9 bases between them. This CDR3 is built from 14 residues. The full variable domain, with the rest looked up from reference TRBV7-9 and TRBJ2-3, is DTGVSQNPRHKITKRGQNVTFRCDPISEHNRLYWYRQTLGQGPEFLTYFQNEAQLEKSRLLSDRFSAERPKGSFSTLEIQRTEQGDSAMYLCASSLGRSTDTQYFGPGTRLTVL.

This clone has more than one count but fewer than ten. The CDR3 DNA is TGCGCCAGCAGTGAAAGCCTGGACGAGCAGTACTTC. Protein: CASSESLDEQYF. The V call is TRBV10-1, the J call TRBJ2-7; D uncertain. This CDR3 spans 12 amino acids. V was clipped by 3 bases and J by 5 bases, with 8 bases between them. The germline V gene encodes CDR1 WNHNN and CDR2 SYGVQD (reference sequence).

CDR3 in DNA: TGTGCCAGTAGGAGCCAGGGGGGTTTCAATGGCTACACCTTC. Residues: CASRSQGGFNGYTF. The chain employs TRBV19 and TRBJ1-2; the match to TRBD1 covers 7 bases. The germline gives CDR1 LNHDA, CDR2 SQIVND (reference sequence). This CDR3 has 14 residues. V dropped 6 bases and J dropped 6; count of bases not matched to a gene: 10. The whole variable domain, filled in from reference TRBV19 and TRBJ1-2, reads DGGITQSPKYLFRKEGQNVTLSCEQNLNHDAMYWYRQDPGQGLRLIYYSQIVNDFQKGDIAEGYSVSREKKESFPLTVTSAQKNPTAFYLCASRSQGGFNGYTFGSGTRLTVV.

CDR3 DNA sequence: TGTGCCAGTGCCTTCCAAGGGAATTACTACGAGCAGTACTTC. Protein: CASAFQGNYYEQYF. This chain connects TRBV19 to TRBJ2-5, with D unresolved. Gene TRBJ2-7 matches the end of the DNA better, so the J call may be wrong. The CDR3 has 14 amino acids. CDR1 is LNHDA, CDR2 SQIVND, per germline (reference sequence).

The chain joins TRBV6-1 to TRBJ2-7, with no clear D. Germline V gives CDR1 MNHNS, CDR2 SASEGT. The length of the CDR3 is 14 residues. Trimming cost V 7 bases and J 2 bases, with 15 bases left between them. The CDR3 DNA reads TGTGCCAGCATACAGAGATCTCGGACCTACGAGCAGTACTTC. Translating it yields CASIQRSRTYEQYF.

The rearrangement uses TRBV18 and TRBJ1-3, with no clear D. The CDR3 runs 18 residues. Germline values: CDR1 KGHSH, CDR2 LQKENI. Deletions cut 0 bases from V and 0 bases from J, with 15 bases between. The CDR3 DNA follows: TGTGCCAGCTCACCACCCTTCCCCGGGCCCGTCTCTGGAAACACCATATATTTT. This translates into CASSPPFPGPVSGNTIYF.

J is TRBJ1-5 and V is TRBV6-1; D uncertain. Deletions cut 6 bases from V and 3 bases from J, with 15 bases between. CDR3 length: 15 amino acids. CDR1 is MNHNS and CDR2 is SASEGT in the germline V gene. CDR3 in amino acids: CASRTPTGNNQPQHF. The CDR3 DNA sequence: TGTGCCAGCAGGACCCCAACCGGCAACAATCAGCCCCAGCATTTT.

The rearrangement joins TRBV15 to TRBJ2-1; 7 nucleotides line up with TRBD2. Germline assignment: CDR1 LNHNV and CDR2 YYDKDF (reference sequence). The V and J ends lost 6 bases and 8 bases, in that order; junction bases with no gene match: 13. This CDR3 has 15 residues. In DNA form, the CDR3 reads TGTGCCACCAGGCAACGGAGGGAGGGTTCAGATGAGCAGTTCTTC. Translation gives CATRQRREGSDEQFF.

The genes are TRBV27 and TRBJ2-1; a possible D gene is TRBD2 (5 bases). V lost 6 bases, J lost 6 bases, and 15 bases lay in between. Germline V gives CDR1 MNHEY, CDR2 SMNVEV (reference sequence). This CDR3 is built from 14 residues. The CDR3 reads CASRVLAVFNEQFF. The CDR3 DNA follows: TGTGCCAGCAGGGTGCTAGCAGTTTTCAATGAGCAGTTCTTC.

The genes are TRBV6-1 and TRBJ1-2; no firm D call. Deletions cut 8 bases from V and 4 bases from J, with 8 bases between. The CDR3 runs 11 residues. In germline, CDR1 is MNHNS, CDR2 SASEGT. The CDR3 here is CASGDSYGYTF. The DNA of the CDR3 is TGTGCCAGCGGGGATAGCTATGGCTACACCTTC.

This sequence joins TRBV4-2 and TRBJ1-2; a weak D match, TRBD1 (6 bases). The CDR3 has 13 amino acids. Germline CDR1 and CDR2: LGHNA and YNFKEQ. V lost 5 bases to trimming and J lost 8 bases, with 15 bases between them. CDR3 residues: CASSFLGAEGYTF. The CDR3 nucleotides are TGTGCCAGCAGCTTTTTGGGGGCTGAAGGCTACACCTTC.

This chain uses TRBV14 with TRBJ2-7; D not resolved. Germline assignment: CDR1 SGHDN and CDR2 FVKESK. This CDR3 has 12 residues. V was clipped by 3 bases and J by 6 bases, with 9 bases between them. The CDR3 nucleotides read TGTGCCAGCAGCCAGAACCACCTCGAGCAGTACTTC. Its protein is CASSQNHLEQYF.

The rearrangement links TRBV30 to TRBJ2-1; D might be TRBD1 or TRBD2, each matching 6 bases. Germline loops: CDR1 GTSNPN, CDR2 SVGIG (reference sequence). Trimming took off 5 bases at V and 9 bases at J, with 11 bases between the two ends. The CDR3 contains 11 residues. The CDR3 here is CAWEGGGEQFF. CDR3 nucleotide sequence: TGTGCCTGGGAGGGGGGAGGTGAGCAGTTCTTC.

This chain connects TRBV5-8 to TRBJ2-1; D gene ambiguous. The V end was cut by 1 base, the J end by 3 bases, with 8 bases between. The germline V gene encodes CDR1 SGHTS and CDR2 YDEGEE. This CDR3 contains 14 residues. The CDR3 bases are TGTGCCAGCAGCTTGATAGGGCTCTACAATGAGCAGTTCTTC. Its protein product is CASSLIGLYNEQFF.

The chain joins TRBV28 to TRBJ2-7, with 8 bases that match TRBD1. The CDR3 has 13 amino acids. With 5 bases clipped from V and 3 bases from J, the junction kept 3 bases outside the gene matches. From germline, CDR1 is MDHEN and CDR2 SYDVKM. DNA for the CDR3: TGTGCCAGCAGTAAGACAGGGGACTACGAGCAGTACTTC. Amino acids: CASSKTGDYEQYF.

The V call is TRBV28, the J call TRBJ2-5; tentatively, D is TRBD1 or TRBD2 (7 bases each). Germline CDR1 reads MDHEN; CDR2 reads SYDVKM. The V and J ends lost 5 bases and 5 bases respectively, with 12 bases between them. This CDR3 spans 13 amino acids. As DNA, the CDR3 is TGTGCCAGCAGTCAGGGGGGGGTTGAGACCCAGTACTTC. It specifies CASSQGGVETQYF.

This clone is a singleton in its sample. The chain combines TRBV9 with TRBJ2-7; 10 nucleotides align to TRBD2. With 2 bases clipped from V and 5 bases from J, the junction kept 7 bases outside the gene matches. This CDR3 contains 15 residues. Germline assignment: CDR1 SGDLS and CDR2 YYNGEE. DNA for the CDR3: TGTGCCAGCAGCGTCGCTAGCGGGAGTTGGAACGAGCAGTACTTC. Its translation: CASSVASGSWNEQYF. Complete variable domain (other parts from reference TRBV9 and TRBJ2-7): DSGVTQTPKHLITATGQRVTLRCSPRSGDLSVYWYQQSLDQGLQFLIQYYNGEERAKGNILERFSAQQFPDLHSELNLSSLELGDSALYFCASSVASGSWNEQYFGPGTRLTVT.

The V and J genes are TRBV19 and TRBJ2-5; D call uncertain. The CDR3 has 14 amino acids. Deletions cut 3 bases from V and 1 base from J, with 9 bases between. CDR1 is LNHDA and CDR2 is SQIVND in the germline V gene (reference sequence). Here the CDR3 DNA reads TGTGCCAGTAGTATCCCCAGGACCCAAGAGACCCAGTACTTC. Translation: CASSIPRTQETQYF.

V and J are TRBV18 and TRBJ2-5; no clear D gene. Germline V gene data show CDR1 as KGHSH and CDR2 as LQKENI. This CDR3 has 17 residues. Trimming removed 2 bases at V and 4 bases at J, with 20 bases between. DNA of the CDR3: TGTGCCAGCTCACCATGGACCCCTTCTTGGGTCGGAGAGACCCAGTACTTC. Protein sequence: CASSPWTPSWVGETQYF.

This chain connects TRBV28 to TRBJ1-1; D may be TRBD1 (5 bases). The CDR3 is 14 amino acids. The V end was cut by 5 bases, the J end by 1 base, with 11 bases between. The germline CDR1 and CDR2 sequences are MDHEN and SYDVKM. DNA for the CDR3: TGTGCCAGCAGTCAACGTACAGGGAACACTGAAGCTTTCTTT. Protein: CASSQRTGNTEAFF.

The chain couples TRBV7-8 to TRBJ2-1; D remains unclear. V was cut by 5 bases and J by 2 bases, with 13 bases left in between. This CDR3 is built from 15 residues. CDR1 and CDR2 from the germline V gene are SGHVS and FQNEAQ. CDR3 loop: CASSLLSPAYNEQFF. Here the CDR3 DNA reads TGTGCCAGCAGCCTCCTGAGCCCTGCCTACAATGAGCAGTTCTTC.

J is TRBJ2-5 and V is TRBV12-5; D gene ambiguous. In germline, CDR1 is LGHNT, CDR2 FRNRAP. V was cut by 5 bases and J by 6 bases, with 13 bases left in between. This CDR3 contains 13 residues. Here the CDR3 reads CASGPPAEKTQYF. CDR3 in DNA: TGTGCTAGTGGTCCACCGGCTGAGAAGACCCAGTACTTC.

The chain combines TRBV7-3 with TRBJ2-3, with 8 nucleotides matching TRBD2. Germline V gene sequence: CDR1 SGHTA, CDR2 FQGTGA. CDR3 size: 17 residues. J lost 0 bases, V lost 0 bases, and 5 bases had no gene match. The CDR3 is CASSLTGASGSTDTQYF. Written as DNA, the CDR3 is TGTGCCAGCAGCTTAACTGGGGCTAGCGGGAGCACAGATACGCAGTATTTT.

Of note for this clone: The junction and the germline gene differ at one end; a read error may be behind it. CDR3 in amino acids: CAGSRGVGSGGYNEQFF. The CDR3 coding sequence is TGCGCCGGCAGCAGGGGCGTGGGAAGCGGGGGTTACAATGAGCAGTTCTTC. This rearrangement joins TRBV4-1 to TRBJ2-1; 8 nucleotides agree with TRBD2. The CDR3 runs to 17 residues. Germline V gene data show CDR1 as MGHRA and CDR2 as YSYEKL.

This chain uses TRBV4-1 with TRBJ2-7; D is undetermined. The CDR3 runs 15 residues. From germline, CDR1 is MGHRA and CDR2 YSYEKL. The V gene lost 0 bases and the J gene lost 5 bases, with 14 bases spanning the gap. CDR3 DNA: TGCGCCAGCAGCCAAGATTCCAGGATGCTGAACGAGCAGTACTTC. Its translation: CASSQDSRMLNEQYF.